The subject of this entry is one TCR beta chain. The CDR3 has 16 residues. V lost 4 bases to trimming and J lost 2 bases, with 16 bases between them. Germline values: CDR1 MNHNS, CDR2 SASEGT. This sample was included in a study of siplizumab effects on memory and regulatory T cells. Profiling relied on immunoSEQ multiplex PCR, and the TCRdb table lists in-frame clones only, not all of them. The data show about 110,000 clones, approximately 92% seen once. The sequence came from a human donor in good health. The chain recombines TRBV6-1 with TRBJ2-3; D is undetermined. The specimen sequenced was CD4+ T cells sorted from blood. CDR3 in DNA: TGTGCCAGCAGTGGACTCGGGTTTGAGGCCACAGATACGCAGTATTTT. It is translated as CASSGLGFEATDTQYF.